The 26 T cell receptor beta chains presented below share a single source sample, sequenced in a study of blood T cell repertoires in COVID-19. Assay: immunoSEQ multiplex PCR; the TCRdb copy retains only in-frame clones and omits some. The sample comprises tens of thousands of clones, under 90% of which are singletons, and about 4.8% rests with the top ten. The sample comprised peripheral blood. The receptors shown here come from a man aged 60 to 75 with COVID-19, enrolled during active disease.

The chain is built from TRBV19 and TRBJ2-7; 9 nucleotides match TRBD1. The trim removed 4 bases at V and 3 bases at J, leaving 4 bases unmatched. The CDR3 is 14 residues long. Germline-derived CDR1 and CDR2 are LNHDA and SQIVND (reference sequence). The chain's CDR3 is CASSNGGQGYEQYF. DNA of the CDR3: TGTGCCAGTAGTAACGGGGGACAGGGCTACGAGCAGTACTTC. The full variable domain, with the rest looked up from reference TRBV19 and TRBJ2-7, is DGGITQSPKYLFRKEGQNVTLSCEQNLNHDAMYWYRQDPGQGLRLIYYSQIVNDFQKGDIAEGYSVSREKKESFPLTVTSAQKNPTAFYLCASSNGGQGYEQYFGPGTRLTVT.

The chain has TRBV5-1 and TRBJ2-7; D may be TRBD1 (6 bases). V was pared by 0 bases and J by 0 bases, with 16 bases between. The CDR3 loop spans 17 amino acids. Germline CDR1 reads SGHRS; CDR2 reads YFSETQ. This chain's CDR3 is CASSLEVFGRGSYEQYF. The CDR3 DNA reads as TGCGCCAGCAGCTTGGAGGTCTTCGGCAGGGGCTCCTACGAGCAGTACTTC. Combining the CDR3 with reference TRBV5-1 and TRBJ2-7 gives the whole variable domain KAGVTQTPRYLIKTRGQQVTLSCSPISGHRSVSWYQQTPGQGLQFLFEYFSETQRNKGNFPGRFSGRQFSNSRSEMNVSTLELGDSALYLCASSLEVFGRGSYEQYFGPGTRLTVT.

This chain connects TRBV7-2 to TRBJ2-5; D perhaps matches TRBD2 (5 bases). The CDR3 sequence is 13 residues long. Germline V gene sequence: CDR1 SGHTA, CDR2 FQGNSA. V was clipped by 1 base and J by 5 bases, with 8 bases between them. In DNA form, the CDR3 reads TGTGCCAGCAGCTTAGAGGGCGGGGAGACCCAGTACTTC. Residues: CASSLEGGETQYF.

The rearrangement links TRBV5-1 to TRBJ1-1; 7 nucleotides align to TRBD1. The CDR3 consists of 15 residues. Germline CDR1 is SGHRS and CDR2 is YFSETQ. V lost 4 bases to trimming and J lost 4 bases; unmatched junction nucleotides: 10. The CDR3 spells CASSLYRGEGTEAFF. For the CDR3, the DNA is TGCGCCAGCAGCCTTTACAGGGGAGAGGGCACTGAAGCTTTCTTT.

This chain joins TRBV7-9 and TRBJ1-1, with 8 bases matching TRBD1. The CDR3 has 15 amino acids. The V segment lost 4 bases and the J segment 4 bases; nucleotides outside the gene matches: 8. CDR1 and CDR2 from the germline V gene are SEHNR and FQNEAQ (reference sequence). CDR3 protein: CASSSDRVRGTEAFF. For the CDR3, the DNA is TGTGCCAGCAGCTCGGACAGGGTGAGGGGCACTGAAGCTTTCTTT.

The V gene is TRBV5-1, the J gene TRBJ1-2; D gene uncertain. Germline CDR1 SGHRS, CDR2 YFSETQ. Trimming stripped 3 bases from V and 4 bases from J, with 13 bases between. The CDR3 loop spans 14 amino acids. This CDR3 is CASSSDNVVYGYTF. CDR3 DNA sequence: TGCGCCAGCAGCTCAGACAACGTGGTCTATGGCTACACCTTC.

The rearrangement joins TRBV29-1 to TRBJ1-2; 8 bases match TRBD1. J gave up 4 bases and V 3 bases, and 4 bases lay outside the gene matches. This CDR3 contains 13 residues. CDR1 SQVTM and CDR2 ANQGSEA come from the germline V gene. The CDR3 loop reads CSVESQGAYGYTF. In DNA, the CDR3 is TGCAGCGTTGAGAGTCAGGGGGCCTATGGCTACACCTTC.

The chain combines TRBV7-2 with TRBJ1-6; D is unresolved. V was shortened by 1 base and J by 6 bases, with 19 bases between the two germline ends. CDR1 is SGHTA and CDR2 is FQGNSA in the germline V gene. The CDR3 contains 18 residues. CDR3 protein: CASSLGYGESLGNSPLHF. For the CDR3, the DNA is TGTGCCAGCAGCTTAGGGTATGGGGAGTCCCTCGGTAATTCACCCCTCCACTTT.

This chain links TRBV24-1 with TRBJ2-5; 7 bases line up with TRBD2. The CDR3 runs 15 residues. Trimming took 9 bases from V and 1 from J; bases not matched to a gene: 10. Germline values: CDR1 KGHDR, CDR2 SFDVKD. The CDR3 protein is CATRGSGAIQETQYF. CDR3 bases: TGTGCCACCCGTGGGAGCGGGGCAATCCAAGAGACCCAGTACTTC.

The chain couples TRBV6-5 to TRBJ1-5, with TRBD1 matching over 8 bases. The V segment lost 6 bases and the J segment 7 bases; nucleotides outside the gene matches: 5. Looked up from germline, CDR1 is MNHEY and CDR2 is SVGAGI. There are 13 residues in the CDR3. The CDR3 region has the DNA TGTGCCAGCAGACCAGGGGGCCAGCAGCCCCAGCATTTT. This sequence encodes CASRPGGQQPQHF.

The rearrangement uses TRBV15 and TRBJ2-6; the D gene is possibly TRBD2 (7 bases). The V gene's germline CDR1 is LNHNV and CDR2 YYDKDF (reference sequence). The CDR3 is 17 amino acids. Between the trimmed V and J ends, which lost 0 bases and 4 bases, there was a span of 13 bases. Here the CDR3 DNA reads TGTGCCACCAGCAGAGATCTCGGGGGGCGCGGGGCCAACGTCCTGACTTTC. Its protein is CATSRDLGGRGANVLTF.

The chain recombines TRBV2 with TRBJ2-7; 7 bases match TRBD1. V lost 8 bases, J lost 1 base, and 14 bases stayed unmatched. The CDR3 runs to 16 residues. The germline CDR1 and CDR2 sequences are SNHLY and FYNNEI. The CDR3 DNA reads TGTGCCAGCCCTTCAGGGGTAGGGGGCGGTTCCTACGAGCAGTACTTC. Protein product: CASPSGVGGGSYEQYF.

The chain joins TRBV7-9 to TRBJ1-4; 7 bases are a match to TRBD1. The V gene's germline CDR1 is SEHNR and CDR2 FQNEAQ (reference sequence). The CDR3 sequence is 13 residues long. The junction had 1 base not matched to a gene; V was cut back by 6 bases and J by 3 bases. The CDR3 DNA reads as TGTGCCAGCAGAACAGGGGCTAATGAAAAACTGTTTTTT. It translates to CASRTGANEKLFF.

This chain uses TRBV5-1 with TRBJ2-7, with 8 bases that match TRBD1. The length of the CDR3 is 16 residues. Per the germline V gene, CDR1 is SGHRS and CDR2 is YFSETQ. J was trimmed by 9 bases and V by 0 bases; bases with no gene match: 14. CDR3 region: CASSLGIGQGLQVQYF. CDR3 nucleotides: TGCGCCAGCAGCTTGGGTATCGGACAGGGACTTCAGGTGCAGTACTTC.

This clone was counted a single time. The rearrangement joins TRBV9 to TRBJ2-5, with a tentative D call TRBD2 (6 bases). This CDR3 has 13 amino acids. The germline V and J ends were trimmed by 4 bases and 2 bases, with 9 bases remaining between them. Germline V CDR1 and CDR2: SGDLS, YYNGEE. CDR3 protein: CASSLSGQETQYF. CDR3 DNA sequence: TGTGCCAGCAGCCTTAGCGGTCAAGAGACCCAGTACTTC.

The chain links TRBV6-5 to TRBJ1-3, with no clear D. Germline CDR1 is MNHEY and CDR2 is SVGAGI. V lost 8 bases and J lost 0, with 8 bases in between. This CDR3 has 13 residues. CDR3 sequence reads: CASRVNSGNTIYF. CDR3 nucleotides: TGTGCCAGCCGGGTCAACTCTGGAAACACCATATATTTT.

This clone has a handful of counts. This sequence joins TRBV4-3 and TRBJ2-7; 7 nucleotides line up with TRBD2. Germline CDR1 LGHNA, CDR2 YSLEER. Trimming cost V 1 base and J 4 bases; bases outside gene matches: 16. This CDR3 spans 18 amino acids. CDR3 in DNA: TGCGCCAGCAGCCAAGGAATGGCGGGAGCGGGGAGAGGTTACGAGCAGTACTTC. This gives the protein CASSQGMAGAGRGYEQYF.

V is TRBV19 and J is TRBJ2-1; D may be TRBD2 (5 bases). CDR3 length: 13 residues. The V end was cut by 5 bases, the J end by 0 bases, with 5 bases between. Germline assignment: CDR1 LNHDA and CDR2 SQIVND (reference sequence). CDR3 loop: CASSRDSYNEQFF. In DNA form, the CDR3 reads TGTGCCAGTAGTCGGGACTCCTACAATGAGCAGTTCTTC. Filled out from reference TRBV19 and TRBJ2-1, the complete variable domain reads DGGITQSPKYLFRKEGQNVTLSCEQNLNHDAMYWYRQDPGQGLRLIYYSQIVNDFQKGDIAEGYSVSREKKESFPLTVTSAQKNPTAFYLCASSRDSYNEQFFGPGTRLTVL.

The CDR3 reads CASSLGQGSGANVLTF. The CDR3 nucleotides read TGTGCCAGCAGCTTGGGTCAGGGGTCTGGGGCCAACGTCCTGACTTTC. This rearrangement joins TRBV5-4 to TRBJ2-6; perhaps TRBD1 as D (6 bases). From germline, CDR1 is SGHNT and CDR2 YYREEE (reference sequence). The CDR3 runs to 16 residues. The V end was cut by 0 bases, the J end by 1 base, with 8 bases between. The entire variable domain, with the rest obtained from reference TRBV5-4 and TRBJ2-6, is as follows: ETGVTQSPTHLIKTRGQQVTLRCSSQSGHNTVSWYQQALGQGPQFIFQYYREEENGRGNFPPRFSGLQFPNYSSELNVNALELDDSALYLCASSLGQGSGANVLTFGAGSRLTVL.

The V call is TRBV3-1 (or the pseudogene TRBV3-2), the J call TRBJ2-2, with 11 bases lining up with TRBD2. CDR3 length: 17 amino acids. After removal of 4 bases from V and 2 bases from J, the junction contained 6 bases not matched to a gene. CDR1 LGHDT and CDR2 YNNKEL come from the germline V gene (reference sequence). The CDR3 DNA reads TGTGCCAGCAGCCCCTGGGGACTAGCGGAAAACACCGGGGAGCTGTTTTTT. The encoded protein is CASSPWGLAENTGELFF.

V is TRBV5-1 and J is TRBJ2-6; TRBD1 is a possible D gene (6 bases). The germline gives CDR1 SGHRS, CDR2 YFSETQ. The CDR3 is 16 amino acids. V was trimmed by 8 bases and J by 0 bases, leaving 15 bases between them. CDR3 region: CASPRDIASGANVLTF. The CDR3 nucleotides read TGCGCCAGTCCCCGGGACATTGCCTCTGGGGCCAACGTCCTGACTTTC.

The CDR3 nucleotides are TGTGCCACCAGTGATTTGCGCGGATACGAGCAGTACTTC. It yields the protein CATSDLRGYEQYF. The chain recombines TRBV24-1 with TRBJ2-7; D is uncertain. The CDR3 sequence is 13 residues long. Deletions cut 0 bases from V and 4 bases from J, with 6 bases between. CDR1 is KGHDR, CDR2 SFDVKD, per germline.

The genes are TRBV19 and TRBJ2-2; a possible D gene is TRBD1 (6 bases). Germline loops: CDR1 LNHDA, CDR2 SQIVND (reference sequence). The CDR3 sequence is 14 residues long. Trimming left V 5 bases short and J 7 bases short, with 14 bases between. The chain's CDR3 is CASSPAHRVGELFF. The CDR3 DNA follows: TGTGCCAGTAGTCCAGCGCACAGGGTCGGGGAGCTGTTTTTT. Together with reference TRBV19 and TRBJ2-2, the CDR3 gives the full variable domain: DGGITQSPKYLFRKEGQNVTLSCEQNLNHDAMYWYRQDPGQGLRLIYYSQIVNDFQKGDIAEGYSVSREKKESFPLTVTSAQKNPTAFYLCASSPAHRVGELFFGEGSRLTVL.

This chain links TRBV13 with TRBJ2-7, with 10 bases that match TRBD1. The germline gives CDR1 PRHDT, CDR2 FYEKMQ (reference sequence). The CDR3 is 14 residues long. V lost 6 bases and J lost 6; bases outside the gene matches: 8. The CDR3 reads CASRTGGPTSEQYF. The CDR3 DNA reads TGTGCCAGCAGGACAGGGGGCCCCACGAGCGAGCAGTACTTC.

The chain links TRBV6-2 or TRBV6-3 to TRBJ1-1; 8 nucleotides agree with TRBD1. The CDR3 is 17 residues long. The junction had 8 bases not matched to a gene; V was cut back by 2 bases and J by 0 bases. Germline V gene data show CDR1 as MNHEY and CDR2 as SVGEGT. The CDR3 DNA follows: TGTGCCAGCAGTTACCCCAGCAGGGGGCGCGTGAACACTGAAGCTTTCTTT. Its translation is CASSYPSRGRVNTEAFF.

The chain has TRBV19 and TRBJ1-4; D is uncertain. Trimming removed 6 bases at V and 5 bases at J, with 16 bases between. The CDR3 has 15 amino acids. Germline V gives CDR1 LNHDA, CDR2 SQIVND (reference sequence). The CDR3 region is CASRFAGIRNEKLFF. Here the CDR3 DNA reads TGTGCCAGTAGATTTGCCGGGATCAGGAATGAAAAACTGTTTTTT.